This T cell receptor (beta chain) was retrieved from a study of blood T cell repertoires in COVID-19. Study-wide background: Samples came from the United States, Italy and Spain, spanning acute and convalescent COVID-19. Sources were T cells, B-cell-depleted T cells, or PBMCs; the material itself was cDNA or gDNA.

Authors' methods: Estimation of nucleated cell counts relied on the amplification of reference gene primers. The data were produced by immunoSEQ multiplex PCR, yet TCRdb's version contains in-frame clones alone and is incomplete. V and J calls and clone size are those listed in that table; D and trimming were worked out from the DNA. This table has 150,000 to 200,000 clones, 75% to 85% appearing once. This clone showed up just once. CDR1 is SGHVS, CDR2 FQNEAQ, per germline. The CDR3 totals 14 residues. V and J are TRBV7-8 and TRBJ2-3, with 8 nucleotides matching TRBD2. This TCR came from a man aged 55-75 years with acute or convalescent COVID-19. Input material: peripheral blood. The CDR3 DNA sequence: TGTGCTACCACAGCGGGAGTTGGGGCAGATACGCAGTATTTT. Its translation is CATTAGVGADTQYF.